This T cell receptor beta chain was identified in a study of shared clonotypes between healthy human individuals. About the research overall: A few men and a couple of women, aged 18 to 49, were donors.

The naive CD8 fraction comprised CD45RO-negative cells positively selected for CCR7 and excluded terminally differentiated effector memory CD45RA+ cells. V lost 4 bases to trimming and J lost 4 bases, with 10 bases between them. The CDR3 extends over 13 amino acids. Germline lookup yields CDR1 SQVTM and CDR2 ANQGSEA. Study results and caveats: Some naive CD4 clonotypes, 4% to 6%, turned up in common across a handful of donors. Among the subsets, naive ones generally showed larger estimated richness than memory ones. Donor clonotype sharing was expected to depend on sequencing depth.

Comments on this clone: Its antigen is undetermined.

Libraries were prepared by immunoSEQ multiplex PCR; TCRdb keeps only in-frame clonotypes and omits some of them. The table includes more than 2 million clones, around 93% detected once. This receptor was taken from a man aged 18 to 29 in good health. Some clones in this sample may be carry-over from other donors' samples. This rearrangement joins TRBV29-1 to TRBJ2-2; a weak D match, TRBD1 (5 bases). Specimen: naive CD8+ T cells from PBMCs. The CDR3 is CSVALRGTGELFF. CDR3 nucleotide sequence: TGCAGCGTTGCCCTAAGGGGCACCGGGGAGCTGTTTTTT.